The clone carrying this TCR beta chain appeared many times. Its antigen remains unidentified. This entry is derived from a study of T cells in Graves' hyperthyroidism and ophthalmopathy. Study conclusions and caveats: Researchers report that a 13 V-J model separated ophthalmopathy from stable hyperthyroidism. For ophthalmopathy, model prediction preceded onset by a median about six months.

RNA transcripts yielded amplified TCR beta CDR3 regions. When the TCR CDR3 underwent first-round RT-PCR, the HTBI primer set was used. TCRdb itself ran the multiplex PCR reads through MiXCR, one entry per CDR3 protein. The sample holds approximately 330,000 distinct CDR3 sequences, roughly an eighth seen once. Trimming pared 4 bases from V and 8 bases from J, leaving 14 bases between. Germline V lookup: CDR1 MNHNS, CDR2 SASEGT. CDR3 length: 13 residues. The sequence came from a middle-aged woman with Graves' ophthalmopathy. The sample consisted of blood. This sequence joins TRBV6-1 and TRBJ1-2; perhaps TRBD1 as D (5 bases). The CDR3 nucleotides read TGTGCCAGCAGTGCGATTGGGGGGTACGGCTACACCTTC. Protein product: CASSAIGGYGYTF.